This T cell receptor beta chain was captured in a study of blood T cell repertoires in COVID-19 (dated by TCRdb to the early 2020s). Study-level background: The collaborator samples originated in the United States, Italy and Spain and spanned the acute and convalescent phases of COVID-19. Subjects who had been exposed to COVID-19, were actively infected with it, or had recovered from it provided the deeply sampled blood TCRbeta repertoires that made up the dataset. Sample metadata almost always included a de-identified subject ID, COVID-19 status, age in years and sex. Samples came from the ongoing ImmuneRACE study (first 160 participants) plus 1,254 subjects from 6 global collaborators. Where HLA class I and class II types were available, the types were taken from metadata supplied by the sample provider, not from assay-based typing. The prospective study material was composed of cDNA or gDNA derived from T cells, B-cell-depleted T cells, or PBMCs. The repertoires were released in a freely available public database meant as a resource for research on the immune response to SARS-CoV-2. Findings and caveats that apply to the study as a whole: The quantity of clinical and demographic metadata differed by source and by participant and was supplied without curation.

The germline V gene (reference sequence) gives CDR1 as SGHAT and CDR2 as FQDESV. The CDR3, cysteine through phenylalanine, is 15 amino acids long. Only the CDR3 portion is preserved as DNA: 45 bases, with reading frame beginning at the first base. Ends trimmed: V by 5 bases, J by 4 bases; bases unmatched to a gene: 10. Samples from volunteer blood donors who had recovered from COVID-19 were contributed by a second Seattle source. Whole blood was collected in K2EDTA tubes by collaborating institutions according to the institutions' own protocols. For TCRbeta analysis, collaborators shipped samples as frozen whole blood, isolated PBMCs, or DNA extracted from either of those sample types. TCRbeta CDR3 regions were amplified from genomic DNA by means of the immunoSEQ Assay, a bias-controlled multiplex PCR. On the authors' methods: The number of nucleated cells in each sample was estimated by amplification of reference gene primers within the assay. To quantify the absolute abundance of each unique TCRbeta CDR3 rearrangement, sequence reads were collapsed and filtered. For each sample, productive Simpson clonality was calculated as the square root of Simpson's diversity index across productive rearrangements. TCRdb re-hosts the immuneACCESS table, in-frame sequences only. Its copies lack some clones; in the studies checked, an unresolved V gene accounts for under half of them, and the cause for the rest is not known. V and J calls and clone size are given by that table; D and trimming were obtained from the DNA. This sample holds 300,000 or so clones; around 86% were observed only once. The ten biggest clones cover approximately 1.5% of the sample.

Of note for this clone: The specificity of this receptor is unknown. There are no base qualities to consult, and no much larger clone falls within one base.

The clonotype originates from a woman in her thirties or forties who had recovered from COVID-19. What was sequenced was peripheral blood. This chain joins TRBV11-1 to TRBJ1-2, with TRBD1 matching 7 junction bases. The CDR3 reads as follows: CASSPGDRQSYGYTF. Read as DNA, the sequence is TGTGCCAGCAGCCCAGGGGACAGACAAAGCTATGGCTACACCTTC.